The clone carrying this T cell receptor (beta chain) appeared many times. The antigen remains unidentified. These data are taken from a study of CD8 T cells in ankylosing spondylitis. Study observations and caveats: Within matched ankylosing spondylitis synovial fluid, disease-linked clones were reportedly significantly enriched. In the blood and synovial fluid of reactive arthritis, some motif variants had been previously reported.

The CDR3 length is 12 residues. From germline, CDR1 is SGDLS and CDR2 YYNGEE. V gave up 2 bases and J gave up 9 bases, with 6 bases separating them. A quantitative 5'-RACE method, one with molecular barcodes, was used to make TCR beta libraries. TCRdb itself ran the 5' RACE reads through MiXCR, one entry per CDR3 protein. Of about 25,000 distinct CDR3 sequences listed, over 2% were seen once; the top ten hold 7.7%. This sequence joins TRBV9 and TRBJ1-6; the D gene is possibly TRBD1 (5 bases). This TCR derives from a female donor with ankylosing spondylitis or in good health (not recorded which). Material for sequencing was blood, either unsorted or a sorted T cell fraction (not recorded which). DNA of the CDR3: TGTGCCAGCAGCGTCGGGGGTTCACCCCTCCACTTT. This gives the protein CASSVGGSPLHF.